This entry concerns a single T cell receptor (beta chain). Its specificity is unknown. The source of the sample is a study of Ad26.COV2.S vaccination and SARS-CoV-2 variants. Study-level background: The authors gave Ad26.COV2.S intramuscularly, either once or twice 56 days apart. Study outcomes and limitations: Breadth of non-spike TCRs did not differ between vaccinees and placebo recipients. Post-vaccination spike-specific CD8+ and CD4+ T cell responses reportedly had substantial breadth.

Clones were sequenced by immunoSEQ multiplex PCR, and TCRdb holds only the in-frame ones, with some missing. The sample consists of about half a million clones, about 89% of them appearing once. Germline CDR1 and CDR2: LGHNA and YSLEER. The ends lost 4 bases at V and 3 bases at J; junction bases unmatched: 14. The CDR3 is 17 amino acids. Treatment: around 19 received Ad26.COV2.S at low or high dose, single or two shots; roughly five received placebo; per-sample allocation not given. Samples analyzed were those drawn on day 63 after the first vaccine or placebo injection. In Boston, the donor was an adult between 18-55 years of age.

V and J are TRBV4-3 and TRBJ2-5; 7 nucleotides match TRBD1. This clonotype was sampled from a person between 18 and 60 years old who received the Ad26.COV2.S COVID-19 vaccine or a placebo. Material: peripheral blood, obtained in a trial of Ad26.COV2.S vaccine versus placebo. DNA for the CDR3: TGCGCCAGCAGCCGACGGACAGGTTTCGGATTGGAAGAGACCCAGTACTTC. The encoded protein is CASSRRTGFGLEETQYF.